This TCR beta chain was obtained from a study of T cells in Graves' hyperthyroidism and ophthalmopathy (dated by TCRdb to between 2018 and 2020). At the level of the whole study: Peripheral blood samples were taken at the time of initial diagnosis, prior to any treatment. TCR V-J signatures able to tell the groups apart were searched for in a discovery cohort of 100 patients, of whom 40 to 45 had Graves' ophthalmopathy and some 60 had stable Graves' hyperthyroidism. Whether ophthalmopathy could be predicted prospectively was tested in an independent validation cohort made up of roughly 19 hyperthyroidism patients plus 17 patients who later progressed to ophthalmopathy. The approximately 90 discovery patients were randomly split 7:3 into training and test sets. In about 6 Graves' hyperthyroidism patients, the study also compared T-cell repertoires from thyroid tissue with T-cell repertoires from blood. After sampling, hyperthyroidism patients received methimazole starting at 30 mg daily, and ophthalmopathy patients received high-dose intravenous methylprednisolone. The paper describes TCR Vbeta CDR3 sequencing of 120 to 150 peripheral blood samples, made up of fewer than 50 ophthalmopathy patients, some 76 hyperthyroidism patients and roughly 17 progressor patients. Points the paper makes about the study in general: Most expanded thyroid clonotypes (frequency above 0.001) were also detected in blood, a finding suggesting that blood repertoires may reflect thyroid immune responses. No statistical method was used to set the sample size in advance, and investigators knew the group allocation. A model built on a 13 V-J signature distinguished ophthalmopathy from stable hyperthyroidism, reaching 87.88% sensitivity and approximately 83% specificity in cross-validation and 80%/75% in testing. In validation, the model predicted progression to ophthalmopathy a median of about 6.8 months before onset, with about 71% sensitivity and 72.22% specificity.

This clonotype has ten or more counts. Its target antigen remains unknown. No much larger clone is present one base from it, and per-base qualities are unavailable. The TCR beta CDR3 regions were amplified from the RNA transcripts. For the first round of RT-PCR on the TCR CDR3, the HTBI primer set was used together with the Qiagen OneStep RT-PCR kit. Libraries were constructed in a second round of multiplex PCR, after which size selection and purification were performed. Paired-end sequencing of the libraries was performed with 100 bp reads on an Illumina HiSeq2000. The study's processing was this. SOAPnuke was used to process the raw data, throwing out any read that contained adapters or uncalled bases, had a mean Phred below 15, or lacked an exact constant-primer or identifier match. COPE v1.2.5 was used to merge high-quality paired reads, and clonotypes were defined as unique nucleotide sequences. MiTCR v1.1 was used to align clonotypes to the IMGT TRBV, TRBD and TRBJ reference segments. The analysis included only V-J combinations with a frequency above 0.0001, which together covered more than 99% of the repertoires. The TCS score was defined as F50 (clonal expansion) divided by E x V (chaos), with BLOSUM62-based TCRdist calculated between CDR3 peptides within each V-J. Welch's t-statistics and random forest reduced roughly 540 V-J features to around 14, which were used in a naive Bayes classifier (R e1071). TCRdb trimmed public reads at Q25 via fastp, called clones via MiXCR and kept in-frame beta chains. Rows are unified per CDR3 protein, each entry keeping the most common DNA and genes. None of the V and J calls come from the authors' own analysis; TCRdb made them. This sample gives about 500,000 distinct CDR3 sequences in total; roughly 17% of them show up just once. Clones ranked in the top ten supply around 17% of the sample.

In the ophthalmopathy patients, disease was moderately to severely active, with a Clinical Activity Score of 3 or more, a NOSPECS grade of 4 or more, and a duration of less than 3 months. Exclusion was applied to patients with uncontrolled infections, other autoimmune diseases, pregnancy or lactation. Diagnoses were based on clinical symptoms, serum thyroxine and TRAb, thyroid ultrasound and orbital computed tomography. Ficoll-Paque density gradient centrifugation was used to isolate PBMCs from around 10 ml of fresh peripheral blood. Total RNA was extracted using Trizol reagent, and RNA quality was assessed on an Agilent 2100 Bioanalyzer. Trimming removed 7 bases from V and 0 bases from J, leaving 16 bases between the germline ends. According to the germline V gene, CDR1 reads MDHEN and CDR2 reads SYDVKM. The CDR3 sequence holds 16 residues, the cysteine and phenylalanine included. CDR3 DNA only is kept here, 48 bases in frame from base 1.

The source material was blood. The origin of this receptor is a woman younger than 30 with Graves' ophthalmopathy. The sequence joins TRBV28 to TRBJ2-1; the D gene remains uncertain. The nucleotide sequence is given as TGTGCCAGCACATCTCGGATGTTACCCTCCTACAATGAGCAGTTCTTC. This is translated as CASTSRMLPSYNEQFF.